A single sample gave rise to the 24 T cell receptor beta chains below, sequenced in a study of early T cells in non-severe SARS-CoV-2 infection. MiXCR was run by TCRdb on the 5' RACE reads, yielding one entry per CDR3 protein. This table has roughly 99,000 distinct CDR3 sequences, roughly 12% appearing once. Specimen: whole blood, collected at baseline. The source of these receptors is an adult who was a healthcare worker with PCR-confirmed SARS-CoV-2 infection or an uninfected control (not recorded which).

In this sample, this clonotype turned up once. This rearrangement joins TRBV27 to TRBJ1-1; 9 bases line up with TRBD1. The CDR3 consists of 16 residues. Germline values: CDR1 MNHEY, CDR2 SMNVEV (reference sequence). With 5 bases clipped from V and 0 bases from J, the junction kept 7 bases outside the gene matches. The chain's CDR3 is CASSVWTGEMNTEAFF. CDR3 DNA: TGTGCCAGCAGTGTCTGGACAGGGGAAATGAACACTGAAGCTTTCTTT.

This clonotype was observed at least ten times. The rearrangement joins TRBV11-3 to TRBJ2-5, with D uncertain. With 5 bases removed from V and 7 bases from J, the gap between germline ends came to 17 bases. Germline V gene data show CDR1 as SGHNT and CDR2 as YENEEA. The CDR3 covers 14 residues. The CDR3 reads CASSPASLSGTQYF. In DNA, the CDR3 is TGTGCCAGCAGCCCCGCAAGCCTCTCGGGGACCCAGTACTTC.

The sample holds many counts of this clonotype. The chain links TRBV7-4 to TRBJ2-3; D gene uncertain. The length of the CDR3 is 17 residues. V gave up 5 bases and J gave up 3 bases, with 21 bases separating them. Germline CDR1 and CDR2: SGHVT and SQSDAQ. The CDR3 reads CASSPHAYAQSTDTQYF. CDR3 DNA: TGTGCCAGCAGCCCCCACGCCTACGCTCAGAGTACAGATACGCAGTATTTT.

The V and J genes are TRBV20-1 and TRBJ2-3; 9 bases agree with TRBD2. The length of the CDR3 is 18 residues. V trimming: 3 bases; J trimming: 6 bases; junction bases outside the gene matches: 19. Germline V lookup: CDR1 DFQATT, CDR2 SNEGSKA (reference sequence). CDR3 sequence reads: CSASFAGGVRAAHDTQYF. The CDR3 DNA reads as TGCAGTGCTAGCTTTGCGGGAGGGGTACGGGCAGCACACGATACGCAGTATTTT.

This clonotype appeared a few times. The CDR3 bases are TGCAGTGCTGACGCCGGGACAGGGGGCAGGCAGCCCCAGCATTTT. Residues: CSADAGTGGRQPQHF. The rearrangement uses TRBV20-1 and TRBJ1-5; 12 nucleotides agree with TRBD1. The CDR3 length is 15 residues. Germline V CDR1 and CDR2: DFQATT, SNEGSKA (reference sequence). Trimming at V came to 5 bases and at J to 7 bases, leaving 9 bases not matched to a gene.

The chain carries TRBV11-3 and TRBJ2-5, with 7 bases aligning to TRBD1. The ends lost 1 base at V and 4 bases at J; junction bases unmatched: 6. In germline, CDR1 is SGHNT, CDR2 YENEEA. The CDR3 loop spans 15 amino acids. The CDR3 DNA is TGTGCCAGCAGCTTAGGTCCGACAGGGTCAGAGACCCAGTACTTC. Its protein product is CASSLGPTGSETQYF.

V gene TRBV11-3 combines with J gene TRBJ2-7; D is possibly TRBD2 (5 bases). The CDR3 sequence is 13 residues long. Per the germline V gene, CDR1 is SGHNT and CDR2 is YENEEA. V dropped 3 bases and J dropped 3 bases, with 9 bases sitting between them. The CDR3 spells CASSLEADYEQYF. The CDR3 region has the DNA TGTGCCAGCAGCTTGGAGGCCGACTACGAGCAGTACTTC.

This clonotype was found a few times. This chain joins TRBV5-4 and TRBJ1-1, with 11 bases that match TRBD1. Losses at the gene ends were 0 bases for V and 11 bases for J; bases not matched to a gene: 9. The germline V gene has CDR1 SGHNT and CDR2 YYREEE (reference sequence). The CDR3 totals 15 residues. CDR3 sequence (DNA): TGTGCCAGCAGCTTGGCCGGGGGACAGGGGGAGGAGGCTTTCTTT. This encodes CASSLAGGQGEEAFF.

The gene calls are TRBV5-1 and TRBJ2-3; 9 bases match TRBD1. CDR3 size: 15 residues. V was pared by 4 bases and J by 4 bases, with 7 bases of the junction left unmatched. Germline loops: CDR1 SGHRS, CDR2 YFSETQ. The CDR3 nucleotides read TGCGCCAGCAGCCCCGAGGGACAGGGCGCAGATACGCAGTATTTT. Translation gives CASSPEGQGADTQYF.

The chain carries TRBV7-2 and TRBJ2-5, with D perhaps TRBD1 or TRBD2 (5 bases each). The germline V and J ends were trimmed by 3 bases and 0 bases, with 11 bases remaining between them. CDR3 size: 15 residues. Per the germline V gene, CDR1 is SGHTA and CDR2 is FQGNSA. The CDR3 sequence is CASSLGPVYQETQYF. As DNA, the CDR3 is TGTGCCAGCAGCTTGGGACCCGTCTACCAAGAGACCCAGTACTTC.

The rearrangement uses TRBV6-1 and TRBJ2-7, with D perhaps assigned TRBD1 or TRBD2 (5 bases each). CDR1 and CDR2 (germline): MNHNS, SASEGT. V was pared by 6 bases and J by 1 base, with 13 bases between. This CDR3 is 14 amino acids long. CDR3 loop: CASRDIGGSYEQYF. The CDR3 DNA is TGTGCCAGCAGGGACATCGGAGGTTCCTACGAGCAGTACTTC.

This chain connects TRBV6-2 or TRBV6-3 to TRBJ1-6; 9 bases are a match to TRBD1. The trim removed 5 bases at V and 8 bases at J, leaving 13 bases unmatched. Germline V lookup: CDR1 MNHEY, CDR2 SVGEGT. This CDR3 is built from 17 residues. Written as DNA, the CDR3 is TGTGCCAGCAGTGGACTACAGGGGGCATTGCGGGATTCACCCCTCCACTTT. Protein: CASSGLQGALRDSPLHF.

This clonotype has just a few counts. V usage is TRBV18 and J usage is TRBJ1-2; no clear D. This CDR3 is 13 amino acids long. Trimming shortened V by 6 bases and J by 4 bases, and 12 bases separated the two germline ends. Per germline, CDR1 KGHSH and CDR2 LQKENI. The chain's CDR3 is CASSSGPSYGYTF. CDR3 DNA: TGTGCCAGCTCCTCGGGCCCCTCCTATGGCTACACCTTC.

This clonotype was seen ten or more times. This rearrangement joins TRBV6-5 to TRBJ2-5, with D perhaps matching TRBD2 (6 bases). V was shortened by 6 bases and J by 4 bases, with 21 bases between the two germline ends. Germline V gene sequence: CDR1 MNHEY, CDR2 SVGAGI. This CDR3 is 16 amino acids long. The CDR3 coding sequence is TGTGCCAGCAGCCTGGCGGGCGTGGGGCGGGGAGAGACCCAGTACTTC. It encodes CASSLAGVGRGETQYF.

This clonotype came up many times. The chain combines TRBV7-9 with TRBJ2-5; D unclear. The CDR3 extends over 11 amino acids. CDR1 is SEHNR, CDR2 FQNEAQ, per germline (reference sequence). The V and J ends lost 7 bases and 4 bases respectively, with 7 bases between them. Here the CDR3 DNA reads TGTGCCAGCACCGAACTAGAGACCCAGTACTTC. It codes for CASTELETQYF.

This chain uses TRBV9 with TRBJ2-7; TRBD2 aligns across 8 bases. This CDR3 region has 12 residues. Germline V gene data show CDR1 as SGDLS and CDR2 as YYNGEE. Trimming removed 3 bases from V and 6 bases from J; junction bases left unmatched: 2. The CDR3 region has the DNA TGTGCCAGCAGCGCGGGAGGGACCGAGCAGTACTTC. Translated, it gives CASSAGGTEQYF.

V usage is TRBV6-6 and J usage is TRBJ2-3; TRBD2 is a possible D gene (6 bases). V shed 5 bases and J shed 2 bases, with 11 bases lying between them. The germline V gene has CDR1 MNHNY and CDR2 SVGAGI (reference sequence). The CDR3 consists of 14 residues. CDR3 DNA: TGTGCCAGCAGTGGGACTCTATACACAGATACGCAGTATTTT. As protein: CASSGTLYTDTQYF.

This clonotype was counted many times. The chain is built from TRBV20-1 and TRBJ1-5; unclear D gene. This CDR3 comprises 14 residues. The V and J ends lost 1 base and 2 bases respectively, with 9 bases between them. Germline CDR1 is DFQATT and CDR2 is SNEGSKA (reference sequence). The CDR3 nucleotides are TGCAGTGCTAGAGTAGGTGGGGGCAATCAGCCCCAGCATTTT. Its protein product is CSARVGGGNQPQHF.

This clonotype was picked up many times. The chain carries TRBV7-9 and TRBJ2-7; D is unclear. V was cut by 7 bases and J by 2 bases, with 18 bases left in between. This CDR3 is built from 15 residues. Germline V lookup: CDR1 SEHNR, CDR2 FQNEAQ (reference sequence). The CDR3 DNA is TGTGCCAGCACCGACCCCCGGAGCAGGCCCTACGAGCAGTACTTC. Translation: CASTDPRSRPYEQYF.

This clonotype was seen more than once but under ten times. V and J are TRBV6-5 and TRBJ1-4; D gene unclear. V lost 6 bases to trimming and J lost 8 bases, with 13 bases between them. In germline, CDR1 is MNHEY, CDR2 SVGAGI. The CDR3 contains 13 residues. The CDR3 DNA is TGTGCCAGCAGGTCCCCGGTTAAGGAAAAACTGTTTTTT. Its protein is CASRSPVKEKLFF.

This clonotype was counted at least ten times. J is TRBJ2-3 and V is TRBV5-1, with D possibly being TRBD2 (7 bases). V was clipped by 7 bases and J by 6 bases, with 15 bases between them. The CDR3 spans 13 residues. Germline V gene lookup returns CDR1 SGHRS and CDR2 YFSETQ. DNA of the CDR3: TGCGCCAGCGGGGGGGCGCCGAGGGATACGCAGTATTTT. It codes for CASGGAPRDTQYF.

This clonotype turned up a few times. The chain employs TRBV20-1 and TRBJ1-1; 7 positions match TRBD1. From germline, CDR1 is DFQATT and CDR2 SNEGSKA (reference sequence). The CDR3 loop spans 15 amino acids. With V trimmed by 3 bases and J by 5 bases, 12 bases remained unmatched. Here the CDR3 DNA reads TGCAGTGCTAGGACGACAGGGTCCGGTCTTACTGAAGCTTTCTTT. Translation gives CSARTTGSGLTEAFF.

V gene TRBV2 combines with J gene TRBJ2-1, with 7 bases aligning to TRBD2. The ends lost 3 bases at V and 0 bases at J; junction bases unmatched: 2. Germline V gene sequence: CDR1 SNHLY, CDR2 FYNNEI. The CDR3 consists of 15 residues. The CDR3 DNA reads TGTGCCAGCAGTGAGGCTAGCGGCTCCTACAATGAGCAGTTCTTC. Translated: CASSEASGSYNEQFF. Combining the CDR3 with reference TRBV2 and TRBJ2-1 gives the whole variable domain EPEVTQTPSHQVTQMGQEVILRCVPISNHLYFYWYRQILGQKVEFLVSFYNNEISEKSEIFDDQFSVERPDGSNFTLKIRSTKLEDSAMYFCASSEASGSYNEQFFGPGTRLTVL.

The chain joins TRBV20-1 to TRBJ1-1; TRBD1 matches at 7 bases. The CDR3 covers 15 residues. Germline trimming cut 5 bases from V and 0 bases from J; bases unmatched to any gene: 9. Germline V CDR1 and CDR2: DFQATT, SNEGSKA (reference sequence). CDR3 protein: CSAEDRSLMNTEAFF. The CDR3 coding sequence is TGCAGTGCTGAGGACAGGAGCCTTATGAACACTGAAGCTTTCTTT.